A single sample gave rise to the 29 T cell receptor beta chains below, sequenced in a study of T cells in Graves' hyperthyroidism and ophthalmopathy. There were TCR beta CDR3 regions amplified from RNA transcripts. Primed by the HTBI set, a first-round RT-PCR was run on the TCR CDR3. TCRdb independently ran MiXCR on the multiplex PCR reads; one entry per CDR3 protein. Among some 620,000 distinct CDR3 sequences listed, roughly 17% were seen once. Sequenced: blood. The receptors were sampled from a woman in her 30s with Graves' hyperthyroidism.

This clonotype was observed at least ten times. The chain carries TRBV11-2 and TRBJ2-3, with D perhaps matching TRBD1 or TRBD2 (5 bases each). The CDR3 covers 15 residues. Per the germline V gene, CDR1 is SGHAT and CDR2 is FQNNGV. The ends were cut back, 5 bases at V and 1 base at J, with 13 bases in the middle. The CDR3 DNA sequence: TGTGCCAGCAGCCCCCGGGACGGACGCACAGATACGCAGTATTTT. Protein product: CASSPRDGRTDTQYF.

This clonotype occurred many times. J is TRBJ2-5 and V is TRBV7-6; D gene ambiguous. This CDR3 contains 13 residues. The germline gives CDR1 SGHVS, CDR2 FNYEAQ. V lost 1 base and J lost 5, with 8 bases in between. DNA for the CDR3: TGTGCCAGCAGCTTAGTGGAGAGGGAGACCCAGTACTTC. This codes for CASSLVERETQYF.

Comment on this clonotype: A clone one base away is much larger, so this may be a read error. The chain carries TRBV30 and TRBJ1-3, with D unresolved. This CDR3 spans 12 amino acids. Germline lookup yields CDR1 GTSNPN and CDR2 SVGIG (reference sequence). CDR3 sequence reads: CAWGVSGNTIYF. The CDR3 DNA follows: TGTGCCTGGGGTGTATCCGGAAACACCATATATTTT.

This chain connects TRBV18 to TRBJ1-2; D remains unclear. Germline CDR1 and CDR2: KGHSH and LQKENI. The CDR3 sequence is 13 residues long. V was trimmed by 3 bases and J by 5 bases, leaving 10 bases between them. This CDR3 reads CASSPAEGYGYTF. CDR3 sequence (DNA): TGTGCCAGCTCACCCGCGGAGGGTTATGGCTACACCTTC.

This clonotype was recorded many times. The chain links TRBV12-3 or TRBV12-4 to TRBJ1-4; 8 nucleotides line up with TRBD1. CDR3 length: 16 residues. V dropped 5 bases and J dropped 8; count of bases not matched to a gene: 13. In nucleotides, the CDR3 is TGTGCCAGCAGTCCGTCTGGGACAGGCCGTGGGGAAAAACTGTTTTTT. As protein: CASSPSGTGRGEKLFF.

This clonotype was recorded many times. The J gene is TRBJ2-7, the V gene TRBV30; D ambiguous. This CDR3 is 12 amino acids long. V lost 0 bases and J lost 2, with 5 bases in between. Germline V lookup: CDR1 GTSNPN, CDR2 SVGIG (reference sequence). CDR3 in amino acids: CAWSVRPYEQYF. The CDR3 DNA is TGTGCCTGGAGTGTACGGCCCTACGAGCAGTACTTC.

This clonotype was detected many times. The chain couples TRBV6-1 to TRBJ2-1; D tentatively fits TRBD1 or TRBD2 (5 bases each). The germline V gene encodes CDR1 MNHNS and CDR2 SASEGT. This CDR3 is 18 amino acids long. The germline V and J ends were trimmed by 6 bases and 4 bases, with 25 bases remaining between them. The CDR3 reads CASRSGTGPLGIYNEQFF. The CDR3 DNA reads TGTGCCAGCAGGTCTGGAACGGGACCATTGGGAATTTACAATGAGCAGTTCTTC.

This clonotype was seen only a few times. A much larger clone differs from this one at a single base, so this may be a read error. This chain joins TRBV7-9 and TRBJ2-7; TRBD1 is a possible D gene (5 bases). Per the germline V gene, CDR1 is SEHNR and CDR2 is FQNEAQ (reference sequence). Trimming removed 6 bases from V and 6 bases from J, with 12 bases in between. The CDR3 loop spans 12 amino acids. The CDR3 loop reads CASRNRYCEQYF. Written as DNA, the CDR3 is TGTGCCAGCAGAAACAGGTACTGCGAGCAGTACTTC.

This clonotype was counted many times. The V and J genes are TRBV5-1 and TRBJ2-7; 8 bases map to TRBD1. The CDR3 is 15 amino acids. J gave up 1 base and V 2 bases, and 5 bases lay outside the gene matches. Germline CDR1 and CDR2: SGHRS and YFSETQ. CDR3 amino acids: CASSFTGTGSYEQYF. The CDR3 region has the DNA TGCGCCAGCAGCTTTACCGGGACAGGATCCTACGAGCAGTACTTC.

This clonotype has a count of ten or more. This chain's CDR3 is CASSSSGPRPYEQYF. The DNA of the CDR3 is TGTGCCAGCAGCTCATCGGGACCAAGACCTTACGAGCAGTACTTC. V and J are TRBV5-6 and TRBJ2-7; D could derive from TRBD1 or TRBD2 (5 bases each). Germline CDR1 SGHDT, CDR2 YYEEEE. The CDR3 has 15 amino acids. V was clipped by 3 bases and J by 4 bases, with 17 bases between them.

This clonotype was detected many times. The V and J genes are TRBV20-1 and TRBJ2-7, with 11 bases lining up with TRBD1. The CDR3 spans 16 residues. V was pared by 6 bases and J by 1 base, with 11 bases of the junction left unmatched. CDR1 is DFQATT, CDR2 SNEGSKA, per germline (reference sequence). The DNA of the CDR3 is TGCAGTGCAAAATCCGGGACAGGGGGACGTTCCTACGAGCAGTACTTC. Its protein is CSAKSGTGGRSYEQYF.

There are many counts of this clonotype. CDR3 in amino acids: CASSLEQGGIDEQYF. CDR3 DNA sequence: TGTGCCAGCAGCTTAGAACAGGGGGGTATTGACGAGCAGTACTTC. This chain links TRBV11-2 with TRBJ2-7; 8 nucleotides match TRBD1. Germline V lookup: CDR1 SGHAT, CDR2 FQNNGV. The CDR3 sequence is 15 residues long. The junction had 6 bases not matched to a gene; V was cut back by 0 bases and J by 5 bases.

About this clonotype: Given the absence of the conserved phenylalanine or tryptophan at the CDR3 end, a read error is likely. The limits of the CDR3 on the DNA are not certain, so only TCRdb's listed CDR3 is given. CDR3 sequence: CASSAQGSGNTVYL. The gene calls are TRBV5-1 and TRBJ1-3. Germline V gene data show CDR1 as SGHRS and CDR2 as YFSETQ. The CDR3 spans 14 amino acids, including both terminal residues.

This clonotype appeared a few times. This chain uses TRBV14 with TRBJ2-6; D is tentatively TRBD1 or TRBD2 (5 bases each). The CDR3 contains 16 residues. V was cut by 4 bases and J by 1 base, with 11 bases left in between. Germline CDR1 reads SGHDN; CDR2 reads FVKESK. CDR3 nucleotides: TGTGCCAGCAGCCCACTAGGGGAATCTGGGGCCAACGTCCTGACTTTC. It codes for CASSPLGESGANVLTF.

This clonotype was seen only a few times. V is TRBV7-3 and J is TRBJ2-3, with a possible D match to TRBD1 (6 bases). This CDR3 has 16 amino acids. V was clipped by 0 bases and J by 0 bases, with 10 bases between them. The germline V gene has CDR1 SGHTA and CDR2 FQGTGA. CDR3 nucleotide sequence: TGTGCCAGCAGCTTAACGGGACACCGGAGCACAGATACGCAGTATTTT. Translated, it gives CASSLTGHRSTDTQYF.

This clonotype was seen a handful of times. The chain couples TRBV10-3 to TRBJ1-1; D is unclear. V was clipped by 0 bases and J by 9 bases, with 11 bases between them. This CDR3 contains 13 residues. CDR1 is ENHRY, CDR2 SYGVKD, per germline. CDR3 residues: CAISESLESQAFF. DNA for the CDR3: TGTGCCATCAGTGAGTCTCTAGAATCCCAAGCTTTCTTT.

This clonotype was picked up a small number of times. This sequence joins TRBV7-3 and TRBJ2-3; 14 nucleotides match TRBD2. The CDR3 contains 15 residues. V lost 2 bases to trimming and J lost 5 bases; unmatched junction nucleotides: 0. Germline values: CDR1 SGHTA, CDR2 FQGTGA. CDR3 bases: TGTGCCAGCAGCTTAGGGACTAGCGGGGGAGATACGCAGTATTTT. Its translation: CASSLGTSGGDTQYF. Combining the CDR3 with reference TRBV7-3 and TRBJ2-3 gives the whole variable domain GAGVSQTPSNKVTEKGKYVELRCDPISGHTALYWYRQSLGQGPEFLIYFQGTGAADDSGLPNDRFFAVRPEGSVSTLKIQRTERGDSAVYLCASSLGTSGGDTQYFGPGTRLTVL.

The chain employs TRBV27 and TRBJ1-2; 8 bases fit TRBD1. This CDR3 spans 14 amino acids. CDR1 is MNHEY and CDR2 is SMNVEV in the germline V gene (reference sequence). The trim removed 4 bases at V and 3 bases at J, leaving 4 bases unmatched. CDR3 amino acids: CASSWGTGDYGYTF. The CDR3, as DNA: TGTGCCAGCAGTTGGGGGACAGGAGACTATGGCTACACCTTC.

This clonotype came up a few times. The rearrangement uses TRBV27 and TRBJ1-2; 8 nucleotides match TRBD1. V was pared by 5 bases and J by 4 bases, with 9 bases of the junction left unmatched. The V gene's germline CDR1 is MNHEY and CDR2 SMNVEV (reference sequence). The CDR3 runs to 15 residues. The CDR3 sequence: CASSPDRAFLYGYTF. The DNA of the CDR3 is TGTGCCAGCAGTCCGGACAGGGCTTTTCTCTATGGCTACACCTTC.

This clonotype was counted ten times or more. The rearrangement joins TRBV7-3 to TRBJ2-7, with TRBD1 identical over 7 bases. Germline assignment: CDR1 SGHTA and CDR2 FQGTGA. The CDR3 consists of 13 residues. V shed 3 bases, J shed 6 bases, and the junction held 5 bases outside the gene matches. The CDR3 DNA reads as TGTGCCAGCAGCTTGGGGACAGCCCTCGAGCAGTACTTC. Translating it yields CASSLGTALEQYF.

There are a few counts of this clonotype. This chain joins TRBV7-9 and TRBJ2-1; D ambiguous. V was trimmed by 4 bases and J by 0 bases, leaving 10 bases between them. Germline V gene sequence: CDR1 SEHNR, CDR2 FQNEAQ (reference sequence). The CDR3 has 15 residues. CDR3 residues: CASSSYFYSYNEQFF. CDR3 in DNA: TGTGCCAGCAGCTCCTACTTCTACTCCTACAATGAGCAGTTCTTC.

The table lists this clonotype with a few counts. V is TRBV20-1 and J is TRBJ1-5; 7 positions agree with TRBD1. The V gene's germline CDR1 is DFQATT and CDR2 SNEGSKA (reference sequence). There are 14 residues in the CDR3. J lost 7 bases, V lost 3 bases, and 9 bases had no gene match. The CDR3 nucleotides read TGCAGTGCTAGGGAGACAGGGTCGGGACAGCCCCAGCATTTT. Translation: CSARETGSGQPQHF.

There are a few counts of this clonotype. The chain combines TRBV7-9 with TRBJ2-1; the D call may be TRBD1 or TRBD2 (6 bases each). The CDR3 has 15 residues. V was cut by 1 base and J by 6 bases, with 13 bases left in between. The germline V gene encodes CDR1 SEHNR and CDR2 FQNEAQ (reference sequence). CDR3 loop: CASSLERGETNEQFF. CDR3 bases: TGTGCCAGCAGCTTAGAGAGGGGGGAAACCAATGAGCAGTTCTTC.

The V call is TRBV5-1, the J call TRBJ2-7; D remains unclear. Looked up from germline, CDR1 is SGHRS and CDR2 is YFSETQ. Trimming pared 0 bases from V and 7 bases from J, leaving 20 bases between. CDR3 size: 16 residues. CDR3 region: CASSLGVTLGENEQYF. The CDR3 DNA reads TGCGCCAGCAGCTTGGGGGTGACACTTGGAGAAAATGAGCAGTACTTC. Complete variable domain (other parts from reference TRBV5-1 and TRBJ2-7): KAGVTQTPRYLIKTRGQQVTLSCSPISGHRSVSWYQQTPGQGLQFLFEYFSETQRNKGNFPGRFSGRQFSNSRSEMNVSTLELGDSALYLCASSLGVTLGENEQYFGPGTRLTVT.

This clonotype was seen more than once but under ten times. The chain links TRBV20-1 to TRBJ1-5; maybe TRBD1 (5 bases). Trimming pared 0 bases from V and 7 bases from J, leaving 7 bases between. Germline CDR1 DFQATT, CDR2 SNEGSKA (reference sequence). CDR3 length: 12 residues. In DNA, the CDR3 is TGCAGTGCTAGAGATGGGGGGCAGCCCCAGCATTTT. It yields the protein CSARDGGQPQHF.

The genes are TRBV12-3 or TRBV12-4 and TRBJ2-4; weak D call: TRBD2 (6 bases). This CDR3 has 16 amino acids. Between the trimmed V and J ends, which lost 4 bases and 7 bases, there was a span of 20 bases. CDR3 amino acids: CASSSPTDPRGNIQYF. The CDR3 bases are TGTGCCAGCAGTTCCCCCACGGACCCTCGGGGGAACATTCAGTACTTC.

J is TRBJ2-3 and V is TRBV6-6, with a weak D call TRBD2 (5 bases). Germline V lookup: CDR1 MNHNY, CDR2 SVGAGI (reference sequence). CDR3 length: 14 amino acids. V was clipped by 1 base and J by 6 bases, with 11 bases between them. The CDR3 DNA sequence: TGTGCCAGCAGTTACTACGCGGGCGCGGATACGCAGTATTTT. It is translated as CASSYYAGADTQYF.

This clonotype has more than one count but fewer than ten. DNA for the CDR3: TGTGCCACCAGTGATTTTAGCAGCGGGAAGCAGTACTTC. Amino acid sequence: CATSDFSSGKQYF. V and J are TRBV24-1 and TRBJ2-7; 7 bases fit TRBD2. This CDR3 contains 13 residues. After removal of 1 base from V and 8 bases from J, the junction contained 4 bases not matched to a gene. Germline CDR1 reads KGHDR; CDR2 reads SFDVKD.

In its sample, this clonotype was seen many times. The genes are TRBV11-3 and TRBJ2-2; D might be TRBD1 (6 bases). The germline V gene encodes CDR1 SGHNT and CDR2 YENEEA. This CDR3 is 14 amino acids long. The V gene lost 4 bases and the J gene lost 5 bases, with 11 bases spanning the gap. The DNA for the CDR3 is TGTGCCAGCAGCTCTCGGACAGCGACCGGGGAGCTGTTTTTT. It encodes CASSSRTATGELFF.